Sequencing of this TCR beta chain was carried out in a study of follicular helper T cells after annual influenza vaccination (dated by TCRdb to about 2017). Some background on the complete study: After each seasonal influenza vaccination, blood samples were collected on days 0, 7 and 28. The 2013-2014 samples were cryopreserved, while the 2015 samples were processed right after collection. Some subjects were followed across successive annual vaccinations spanning the 2013-2014, 2014-2015 and 2015-2016 seasons to study recall of cTfh clones. One week after vaccination, a second recruited cohort of roughly 11 subjects (Table S1) displayed a similar ICOS+CD38+ cTfh response. Multi-year samples were available from six subjects, with four subjects covering two vaccination seasons and two subjects covering three seasons.

Notes on this clone: Its recognized antigen is unknown. Base qualities are not recorded, but no much larger clone differs from it by a single base.

General study outcomes and caveats: A recurrent oligoclonal ICOS+CD38+ cTfh response containing tetramer and AIM influenza-specific clonotypes was recalled by successive annual vaccinations. Day 7 ICOS+CD38+ clones were most often found later in ICOS-CD38- cTfh, suggesting that subset may serve as a memory reservoir. ICOS+CD38+ cTfh clonality correlated with the frequency of that population, and its change correlated with the change in circulating plasmablast frequency. Because only roughly 9-20% of the analyzed cells gave productive TCRB sequences, there was no way to sample rare clonotypes.

The intended sense of this specimen's time point label: 2014-2015 season, 7 days after vaccination. Adults received seasonal inactivated influenza vaccine (Fluvarix), and TCRB sequencing tracked sorted blood CD4 subsets before and after vaccination. To be eligible, subjects had to live in the community and must not have received influenza vaccine in the previous 6 months. Influenza vaccine contraindications, substance abuse, HIV/AIDS, active malignancy, immunomodulatory medication and active illness such as respiratory infection were included among the exclusion criteria. Between roughly 35 and 100 mL of blood was sampled per time point. Non-naive CD4+CXCR5+PD-1+ cells were defined as circulating Tfh and were sorted into ICOS+CD38+ and ICOS-CD38- fractions. Either Ficoll-Paque PLUS or SepMate separation was used to isolate PBMC. Before DNA was extracted, the cell subsets were sorted from PBMC using a BD FACS Aria.

Libraries came from the immunoSEQ multiplex PCR assay. Adaptive Biotechnologies handled the TCRB amplification, library preparation, sequencing and preliminary bioinformatics at Survey level resolution. For TCRB sequencing, genomic DNA from the sorted cTfh populations was amplified by multiplex PCR. In the authors' own workflow: In R, clonality was calculated as 1 minus the normalized Shannon entropy, and the Gini index was computed using the R package ineq. Overlap score was the summed counts of shared sequences divided by total counts of all sequences in both compared samples. The significance of shared clonotypes was tested with Fisher's exact test, assuming a theoretical repertoire of 10^7 TCRB sequences. Held by TCRdb, this immuneACCESS table contains in-frame sequences only and omits some clones. Under half of the omission traces to an unresolved V gene where checked; the cause of the rest is unknown. That table gives V, J and clone size, and the DNA gave D and trimming. This sample lists some 15,000 clones; around 84% were detected once. The ten top clones hold 1.3% of the sample.

The CDR1 and CDR2 encoded by the germline V gene are SGHVS and FNYEAQ. V is pruned by 1 base and J by 6 bases, leaving 9 bases of the junction without a gene match. The CDR3 measures 16 amino acids from cysteine to phenylalanine. The retained sequence is limited to the CDR3, 48 bases, with the frame set at the first base. This clonotype originated in an adult who received the influenza vaccine. Sequenced here: CXCR5+ CD38- circulating T follicular helper cells from blood, sampled 7 days after influenza vaccination. The sample's cell subset or site label, in plain terms: circulating Tfh, non-naive CD4+CXCR5+PD-1+ (ICOS+CD38+ or ICOS-CD38-). Recombination linked TRBV7-6 to TRBJ2-3, with 8 middle bases fitting TRBD2. The DNA sequence reads TGTGCCAGCAGCTTAGGGTTAGCGGGGACGTCGGATACGCAGTATTTT. It encodes CASSLGLAGTSDTQYF.